Following are 30 T cell receptor beta chains from one sample sequenced in a study of graft-versus-host responses after intestinal transplantation. No antigen has been identified for these receptors. Clones were sequenced by immunoSEQ multiplex PCR, and TCRdb holds only the in-frame ones, with some missing. The sample has about 110,000 clones, just over 90% seen once. Here the sequenced sample was unstimulated CD8+ T cells sorted from spleen or lymph node cells, taken before intestinal transplant. These receptors were taken from a human donor who received an intestinal transplant.

The rearrangement uses TRBV27 and TRBJ2-7; possible D gene TRBD1, 6 bases. CDR1 and CDR2 from the germline V gene are MNHEY and SMNVEV (reference sequence). The V and J ends lost 8 bases and 6 bases respectively, with 17 bases between them. The CDR3 totals 13 residues. The CDR3 protein is CASGSGMGAEQYF. DNA of the CDR3: TGTGCCAGCGGATCAGGGATGGGGGCCGAGCAGTACTTC.

The V and J genes are TRBV5-1 and TRBJ2-1, with a possible D match to TRBD2 (6 bases). From germline, CDR1 is SGHRS and CDR2 YFSETQ. The CDR3 loop spans 18 amino acids. The germline V and J ends were trimmed by 0 bases and 4 bases, with 20 bases remaining between them. CDR3 loop: CASSLVSFAGTGYNEQFF. DNA for the CDR3: TGCGCCAGCAGCTTGGTATCTTTCGCGGGGACGGGTTACAATGAGCAGTTCTTC. Full variable domain (rest looked up from reference TRBV5-1 and TRBJ2-1): KAGVTQTPRYLIKTRGQQVTLSCSPISGHRSVSWYQQTPGQGLQFLFEYFSETQRNKGNFPGRFSGRQFSNSRSEMNVSTLELGDSALYLCASSLVSFAGTGYNEQFFGPGTRLTVL.

The V gene is TRBV7-9, the J gene TRBJ1-4; D uncertain. The V gene lost 0 bases and the J gene lost 2 bases, with 10 bases spanning the gap. Germline V gene lookup returns CDR1 SEHNR and CDR2 FQNEAQ (reference sequence). The CDR3 has 16 amino acids. This chain's CDR3 is CASSLAIQSTNEKLFF. The CDR3, as DNA: TGTGCCAGCAGCTTAGCGATCCAATCCACTAATGAAAAACTGTTTTTT.

The chain combines TRBV18 with TRBJ2-7; D is unclear. The CDR3 has 12 residues. The V and J ends lost 3 bases and 6 bases respectively, with 9 bases between them. The germline CDR1 and CDR2 sequences are KGHSH and LQKENI. CDR3 amino acids: CASSPPAGEQYF. For the CDR3, the DNA is TGTGCCAGCTCACCCCCCGCCGGCGAGCAGTACTTC. Full variable domain (remainder filled in from reference TRBV18 and TRBJ2-7): NAGVMQNPRHLVRRRGQEARLRCSPMKGHSHVYWYRQLPEEGLKFMVYLQKENIIDESGMPKERFSAEFPKEGPSILRIQQVVRGDSAAYFCASSPPAGEQYFGPGTRLTVT.

This clone was recorded once. V usage is TRBV30 and J usage is TRBJ2-1; unclear D gene. This CDR3 spans 10 amino acids. V was cut by 8 bases and J by 15 bases, with 17 bases left in between. Looked up from germline, CDR1 is GTSNPN and CDR2 is SVGIG (reference sequence). The CDR3 protein is CATSALETFF. The DNA of the CDR3 is TGTGCCACCTCGGCACTCGAAACGTTCTTC.

This chain joins TRBV19 and TRBJ1-1, with 7 bases identical to TRBD1. This CDR3 has 10 amino acids. Germline V gene lookup returns CDR1 LNHDA and CDR2 SQIVND (reference sequence). Germline trimming cut 8 bases from V and 7 bases from J; bases unmatched to any gene: 1. Here the CDR3 DNA reads TGTGCCAGTGGGGACAGTGAAGCTTTCTTT. Its protein is CASGDSEAFF.

CDR3 in DNA: TGTGCCAGCAGCTTGGAGGGAGGGGACGCCGGGGAGCTGTTTTTT. It specifies CASSLEGGDAGELFF. The chain joins TRBV5-4 to TRBJ2-2; 7 bases line up with TRBD2. The J segment lost 6 bases and the V segment lost 0 bases, leaving 5 bases of the junction unmatched. The CDR3 is 15 residues long. Germline V gene sequence: CDR1 SGHNT, CDR2 YYREEE (reference sequence).

This clone has only a few counts. This chain joins TRBV6-5 and TRBJ1-1; possibly TRBD1 for D (5 bases). The V gene lost 2 bases and the J gene lost 5 bases, with 9 bases spanning the gap. Germline V lookup: CDR1 MNHEY, CDR2 SVGAGI. This CDR3 region has 13 residues. The CDR3 spells CASSYGGVTEAFF. The CDR3 coding sequence is TGTGCCAGCAGTTACGGGGGGGTTACTGAAGCTTTCTTT.

The chain has TRBV5-1 and TRBJ2-2, with D perhaps TRBD1 (5 bases). This CDR3 contains 14 residues. CDR1 is SGHRS, CDR2 YFSETQ, per germline. Trimming left V 4 bases short and J 7 bases short, with 14 bases between. In DNA, the CDR3 is TGCGCCAGCAGCCCGGCAGGGTCGGGCGGGGAGCTGTTTTTT. Translated, it gives CASSPAGSGGELFF.

The V and J genes are TRBV10-2 and TRBJ1-3; no definite D call. CDR1 WSHSY and CDR2 SAAADI come from the germline V gene. The CDR3 extends over 15 amino acids. The V gene lost 0 bases and the J gene lost 0 bases, with 6 bases spanning the gap. CDR3 residues: CASSESGFSGNTIYF. The DNA of the CDR3 is TGCGCCAGCAGTGAGTCGGGGTTCTCTGGAAACACCATATATTTT.

The gene calls are TRBV11-2 and TRBJ2-7; D perhaps matches TRBD2 (6 bases). Trimming stripped 3 bases from V and 4 bases from J, with 13 bases between. The CDR3 length is 14 residues. Germline V gene sequence: CDR1 SGHAT, CDR2 FQNNGV. Here the CDR3 reads CASSLEGYKYEQYF. The CDR3 DNA reads as TGTGCCAGCAGCTTGGAGGGGTATAAGTACGAGCAGTACTTC.

The chain recombines TRBV10-1 with TRBJ2-1; D unclear. This CDR3 has 16 residues. CDR1 is WNHNN, CDR2 SYGVQD, per germline (reference sequence). V lost 3 bases and J 3 bases, leaving 15 bases between the germline ends. The DNA for the CDR3 is TGCGCCAGCAGTGATCGGATAGAAGTTGGCTACAATGAGCAGTTCTTC. The encoded protein is CASSDRIEVGYNEQFF.

The chain joins TRBV30 to TRBJ1-2, with TRBD1 matching 8 bases. The CDR3 length is 14 residues. The germline gives CDR1 GTSNPN, CDR2 SVGIG (reference sequence). V shed 1 base, J shed 8 bases, and the junction held 9 bases outside the gene matches. This CDR3 reads CAWSEIGQGNGYTF. In DNA, the CDR3 is TGTGCCTGGAGTGAAATAGGACAGGGAAACGGCTACACCTTC.

The J gene is TRBJ2-6, the V gene TRBV7-8; 9 nucleotides line up with TRBD1. This CDR3 contains 21 residues. CDR1 is SGHVS and CDR2 is FQNEAQ in the germline V gene. Trimming at V came to 5 bases and at J to 0 bases, leaving 17 bases not matched to a gene. Written as DNA, the CDR3 is TGTGCCAGCAGCCGCGCCCCCGGGACAGGGTTTAGGCTCTCTGGGGCCAACGTCCTGACTTTC. Protein sequence: CASSRAPGTGFRLSGANVLTF.

The chain links TRBV9 to TRBJ2-7; 9 bases fit TRBD1. The trim removed 2 bases at V and 2 bases at J, leaving 5 bases unmatched. This CDR3 is 15 amino acids long. Germline values: CDR1 SGDLS, CDR2 YYNGEE. The DNA for the CDR3 is TGTGCCAGCAGCGTGACAGGGGGGAGGACCTACGAGCAGTACTTC. Translated, it gives CASSVTGGRTYEQYF.

V is TRBV11-2 and J is TRBJ1-2, with D possibly being TRBD1 (6 bases). V was clipped by 5 bases and J by 5 bases, with 24 bases between them. This CDR3 region has 17 residues. The germline CDR1 and CDR2 sequences are SGHAT and FQNNGV. The CDR3 DNA sequence: TGTGCCAGCAGCCACCGGGGGGAGAACAGGGCTGGGTATGGCTACACCTTC. This translates into CASSHRGENRAGYGYTF.

The chain couples TRBV5-1 to TRBJ2-5; D is possibly TRBD1 (5 bases). The J call may be wrong; the DNA end is better matched by TRBJ2-7. This CDR3 is 15 amino acids long. Looked up from germline, CDR1 is SGHRS and CDR2 is YFSETQ. CDR3 sequence: CASSLRQFSIHEQYF. The CDR3 nucleotides are TGCGCCAGCAGCCTTCGACAGTTTAGCATACACGAGCAGTACTTC.

The V and J genes are TRBV6-5 and TRBJ2-5, with 7 positions matching TRBD1. Trimming took 3 bases from V and 1 from J; bases not matched to a gene: 5. The germline CDR1 and CDR2 sequences are MNHEY and SVGAGI. This CDR3 has 15 amino acids. CDR3 sequence (DNA): TGTGCCAGCAGTTATATGGGACAGACCCAAGAGACCCAGTACTTC. As protein: CASSYMGQTQETQYF.

This chain links TRBV6-5 with TRBJ2-2; no reliable D call. Trimming removed 4 bases from V and 4 bases from J, with 4 bases in between. CDR1 is MNHEY, CDR2 SVGAGI, per germline. The CDR3 runs 12 residues. CDR3 sequence reads: CASSLSTGELFF. The CDR3 DNA reads as TGTGCCAGCAGTTTGAGCACCGGGGAGCTGTTTTTT.

The chain has TRBV19 and TRBJ1-5, with D unclear. Germline V gives CDR1 LNHDA, CDR2 SQIVND (reference sequence). CDR3 size: 14 residues. V lost 8 bases to trimming and J lost 1 base, with 12 bases between them. The CDR3 DNA reads as TGTGCCAGTTGTGGGGTAGAGAGCAATCAGCCCCAGCATTTT. Translating it yields CASCGVESNQPQHF.

V gene TRBV30 combines with J gene TRBJ2-3; D possibly uses TRBD1 or TRBD2 (5 bases each). Germline lookup yields CDR1 GTSNPN and CDR2 SVGIG (reference sequence). This CDR3 is built from 11 residues. The germline V and J ends were trimmed by 2 bases and 10 bases, with 10 bases remaining between them. CDR3 in amino acids: CAWSTPGPQYF. CDR3 DNA sequence: TGTGCCTGGAGTACCCCGGGGCCGCAGTATTTT.

The gene calls are TRBV7-2 and TRBJ2-7; no definite D call. Germline CDR1 reads SGHTA; CDR2 reads FQGNSA. This CDR3 is built from 14 residues. V dropped 5 bases and J dropped 3 bases, with 14 bases sitting between them. CDR3 bases: TGTGCCAGCAGCCCCACCAGATCTTTCTACGAGCAGTACTTC. Protein product: CASSPTRSFYEQYF.

The V and J genes are TRBV27 and TRBJ2-6, with D hard to call. The germline CDR1 and CDR2 sequences are MNHEY and SMNVEV (reference sequence). The CDR3 extends over 13 amino acids. The CDR3 DNA is TGTGCGTCCTCCTCCTCTGGGGCCAACGTCCTGACTTTC. This encodes CASSSSGANVLTF. The whole variable domain, filled in from reference TRBV27 and TRBJ2-6, reads EAQVTQNPRYLITVTGKKLTVTCSQNMNHEYMSWYRQDPGLGLRQIYYSMNVEVTDKGDVPEGYKVSRKEKRNFPLILESPSPNQTSLYFCASSSSGANVLTFGAGSRLTVL.

This clone turned up a few times. As DNA, the CDR3 is TGTGCCGGCCGGACGGGGGCTACCTACGAGCAGTACTTC. This gives the protein CAGRTGATYEQYF. The chain joins TRBV6-1 to TRBJ2-7, with D perhaps being TRBD1 or TRBD2 (6 bases each). This CDR3 has 13 residues. Per germline, CDR1 MNHNS and CDR2 SASEGT. The V gene lost 11 bases and the J gene lost 2 bases, with 16 bases spanning the gap.

The genes are TRBV12-5 and TRBJ2-3; 8 bases are a match to TRBD2. Per the germline V gene, CDR1 is LGHNT and CDR2 is FRNRAP. The CDR3 spans 14 residues. V gave up 8 bases and J gave up 6 bases; unmatched junction bases: 10. CDR3 region: CASRPGLVGDTQYF. The CDR3 region has the DNA TGTGCTAGTCGCCCGGGACTAGTTGGGGATACGCAGTATTTT. The whole variable domain, remainder taken from reference TRBV12-5 and TRBJ2-3, is DARVTQTPRHKVTEMGQEVTMRCQPILGHNTVFWYRQTMMQGLELLAYFRNRAPLDDSGMPKDRFSAEMPDATLATLKIQPSEPRDSAVYFCASRPGLVGDTQYFGPGTRLTVL.

This clone is a singleton in its sample. Other DNA sequences of this sample code for an identical CDR3. J is TRBJ2-7 and V is TRBV11-2; no firm D call. Germline CDR1 and CDR2: SGHAT and FQNNGV. The V end was cut by 6 bases, the J end by 0 bases, with 9 bases between. The CDR3 sequence is 13 residues long. The CDR3 is CASSPPRSYEQYF. In DNA, the CDR3 is TGTGCCAGCAGTCCTCCCCGCTCCTACGAGCAGTACTTC.

The V and J genes are TRBV19 and TRBJ2-2, with 16 bases lining up with TRBD2. Germline V CDR1 and CDR2: LNHDA, SQIVND (reference sequence). There are 16 residues in the CDR3. V gave up 5 bases and J gave up 7 bases; unmatched junction bases: 4. The CDR3 DNA follows: TGTGCCAGTAGTCCCGGGACTAGCGGGAGGGTCGGGGAGCTGTTTTTT. Translation: CASSPGTSGRVGELFF.

The V gene is TRBV5-5, the J gene TRBJ1-1; D is perhaps TRBD1 (5 bases). V shed 6 bases and J shed 4 bases, with 13 bases lying between them. The CDR3 sequence is 13 residues long. Germline CDR1 reads SGHKS; CDR2 reads YYEKEE (reference sequence). The CDR3 is CASILAGSTEAFF. In DNA, the CDR3 is TGTGCCAGCATCCTCGCAGGGTCCACTGAAGCTTTCTTT.

The table lists this clone with a count of one. The rearrangement joins TRBV6-5 to TRBJ1-5; 7 nucleotides align to TRBD1. V lost 0 bases to trimming and J lost 3 bases; unmatched junction nucleotides: 5. Looked up from germline, CDR1 is MNHEY and CDR2 is SVGAGI. The CDR3 spans 16 residues. CDR3 bases: TGTGCCAGCAGTTACTCGACAGGGAGTCCCAATCAGCCCCAGCATTTT. This sequence encodes CASSYSTGSPNQPQHF.

The chain carries TRBV30 and TRBJ2-7; 11 positions match TRBD1. This CDR3 comprises 14 residues. Germline-derived CDR1 and CDR2 are GTSNPN and SVGIG (reference sequence). V was clipped by 4 bases and J by 2 bases; unmatched bases: 4. In DNA form, the CDR3 reads TGTGCCTGGACTCGGACAGGGGGCCCCTACGAGCAGTACTTC. This codes for CAWTRTGGPYEQYF.